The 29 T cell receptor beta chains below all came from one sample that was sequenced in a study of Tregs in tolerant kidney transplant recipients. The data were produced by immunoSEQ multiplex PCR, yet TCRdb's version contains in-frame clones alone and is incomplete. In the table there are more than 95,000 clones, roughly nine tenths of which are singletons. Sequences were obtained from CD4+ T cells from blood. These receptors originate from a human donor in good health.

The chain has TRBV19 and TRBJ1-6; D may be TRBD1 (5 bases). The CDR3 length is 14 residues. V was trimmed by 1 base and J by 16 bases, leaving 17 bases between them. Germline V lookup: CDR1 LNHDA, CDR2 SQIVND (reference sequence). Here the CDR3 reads CASSIGTSSYPLHF. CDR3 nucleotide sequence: TGTGCCAGTAGTATAGGGACAAGCTCTTACCCTCTCCACTTT.

CDR3 bases: TGTGCTAGTGGGGGACAGTTTTATAATTCACCCCTCCACTTT. Amino acid sequence: CASGGQFYNSPLHF. The chain has TRBV12-5 and TRBJ1-6, with TRBD1 matching over 7 bases. CDR3 length: 14 amino acids. Germline trimming cut 6 bases from V and 4 bases from J; bases unmatched to any gene: 3. Germline-derived CDR1 and CDR2 are LGHNT and FRNRAP.

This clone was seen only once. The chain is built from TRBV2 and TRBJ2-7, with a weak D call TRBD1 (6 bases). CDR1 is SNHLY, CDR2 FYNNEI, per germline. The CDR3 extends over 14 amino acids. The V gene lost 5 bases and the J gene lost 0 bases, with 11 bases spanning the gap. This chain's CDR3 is CASSRQESSYEQYF. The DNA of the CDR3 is TGTGCCAGCAGTAGACAGGAGAGCTCCTACGAGCAGTACTTC. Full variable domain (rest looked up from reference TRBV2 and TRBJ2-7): EPEVTQTPSHQVTQMGQEVILRCVPISNHLYFYWYRQILGQKVEFLVSFYNNEISEKSEIFDDQFSVERPDGSNFTLKIRSTKLEDSAMYFCASSRQESSYEQYFGPGTRLTVT.

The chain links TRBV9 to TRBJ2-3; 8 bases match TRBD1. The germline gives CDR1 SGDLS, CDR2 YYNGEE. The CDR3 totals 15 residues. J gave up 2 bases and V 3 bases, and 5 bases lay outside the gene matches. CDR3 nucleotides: TGTGCCAGCAGCGCCGGGACAGGAGTCACAGATACGCAGTATTTT. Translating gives CASSAGTGVTDTQYF.

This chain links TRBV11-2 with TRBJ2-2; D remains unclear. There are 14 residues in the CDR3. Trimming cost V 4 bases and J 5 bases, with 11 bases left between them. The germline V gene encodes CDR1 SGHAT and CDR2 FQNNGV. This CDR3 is CASSSAAVTGELFF. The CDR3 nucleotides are TGTGCCAGCAGCTCAGCCGCAGTTACCGGGGAGCTGTTTTTT.

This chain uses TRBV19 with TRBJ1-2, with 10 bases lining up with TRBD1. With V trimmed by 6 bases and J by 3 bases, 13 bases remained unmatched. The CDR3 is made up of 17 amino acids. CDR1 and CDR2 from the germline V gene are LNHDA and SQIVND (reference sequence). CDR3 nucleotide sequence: TGTGCCAGTAGCGAGGGGACAGGGGAGCCTTACCACTATGGCTACACCTTC. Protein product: CASSEGTGEPYHYGYTF.

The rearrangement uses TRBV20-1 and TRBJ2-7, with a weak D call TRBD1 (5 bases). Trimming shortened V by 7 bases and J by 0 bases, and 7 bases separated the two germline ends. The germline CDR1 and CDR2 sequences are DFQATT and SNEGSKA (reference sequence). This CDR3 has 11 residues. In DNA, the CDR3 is TGCAGTGGGGGCAGCTCCTACGAGCAGTACTTC. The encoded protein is CSGGSSYEQYF.

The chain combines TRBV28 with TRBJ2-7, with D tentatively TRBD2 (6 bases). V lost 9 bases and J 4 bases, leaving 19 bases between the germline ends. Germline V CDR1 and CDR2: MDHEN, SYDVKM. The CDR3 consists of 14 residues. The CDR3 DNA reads TGTGCCAGTGGGGCGGGGAGTACTTCTTACGAGCAGTACTTC. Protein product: CASGAGSTSYEQYF.

The CDR3 bases are TGTGCCAGCAGCCCGCCGGGACAGGCGAGGTACAATGAGCAGTTCTTC. Translated: CASSPPGQARYNEQFF. The rearrangement uses TRBV11-2 and TRBJ2-1, with 8 bases identical to TRBD1. The V and J ends lost 5 bases and 4 bases, in that order; junction bases with no gene match: 10. This CDR3 spans 16 amino acids. The germline gives CDR1 SGHAT, CDR2 FQNNGV.

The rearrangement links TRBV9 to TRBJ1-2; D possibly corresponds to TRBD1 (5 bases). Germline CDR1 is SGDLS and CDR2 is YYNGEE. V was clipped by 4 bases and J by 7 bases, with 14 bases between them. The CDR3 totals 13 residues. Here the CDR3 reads CASSISGGGGYTF. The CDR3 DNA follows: TGTGCCAGCAGCATAAGTGGGGGTGGTGGCTACACCTTC. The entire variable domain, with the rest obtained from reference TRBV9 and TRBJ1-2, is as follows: DSGVTQTPKHLITATGQRVTLRCSPRSGDLSVYWYQQSLDQGLQFLIQYYNGEERAKGNILERFSAQQFPDLHSELNLSSLELGDSALYFCASSISGGGGYTFGSGTRLTVV.

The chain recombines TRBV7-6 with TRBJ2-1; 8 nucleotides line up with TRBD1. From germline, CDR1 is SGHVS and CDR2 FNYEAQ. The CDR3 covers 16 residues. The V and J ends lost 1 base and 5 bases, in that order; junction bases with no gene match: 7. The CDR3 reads CASSLGGRGLHNEQFF. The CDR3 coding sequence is TGTGCCAGCAGCTTAGGGGGCAGGGGGCTACACAATGAGCAGTTCTTC.

CDR3 sequence (DNA): TGCGCCAGCAGCCCAAGACTCGGTGTGGCCCCTTTCAATGAGCAGTTCTTC. Amino acids: CASSPRLGVAPFNEQFF. The chain has TRBV5-1 and TRBJ2-1; no clear D. This CDR3 spans 17 amino acids. The germline V gene has CDR1 SGHRS and CDR2 YFSETQ. Trimming pared 4 bases from V and 6 bases from J, leaving 23 bases between.

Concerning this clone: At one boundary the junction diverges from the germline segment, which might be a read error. The CDR3 reads CASSQDGTGGVEQHF. The CDR3 DNA follows: TGTGCCAGCAGCCAAGACGGGACAGGGGGAGTCGAGCAGCACTTC. The chain carries TRBV4-2 and TRBJ2-7; 11 nucleotides match TRBD1. The CDR3 has 15 amino acids. Germline V lookup: CDR1 LGHNA, CDR2 YNFKEQ.

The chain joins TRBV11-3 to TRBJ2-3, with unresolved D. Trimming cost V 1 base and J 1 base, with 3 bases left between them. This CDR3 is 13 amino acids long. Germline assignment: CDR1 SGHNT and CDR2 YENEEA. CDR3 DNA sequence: TGTGCCAGCAGCTTAGGGGGCACAGATACGCAGTATTTT. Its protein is CASSLGGTDTQYF.

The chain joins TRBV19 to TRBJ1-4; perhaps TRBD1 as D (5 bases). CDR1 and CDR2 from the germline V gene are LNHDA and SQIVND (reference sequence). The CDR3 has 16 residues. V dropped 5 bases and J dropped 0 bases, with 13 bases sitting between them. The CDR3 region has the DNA TGTGCCAGTAGTCACAGTAGGGGACCAACTAATGAAAAACTGTTTTTT. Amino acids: CASSHSRGPTNEKLFF.

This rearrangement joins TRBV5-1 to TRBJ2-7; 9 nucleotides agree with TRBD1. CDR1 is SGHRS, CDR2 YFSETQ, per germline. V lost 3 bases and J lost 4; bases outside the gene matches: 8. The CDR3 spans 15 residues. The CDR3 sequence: CASSYLQGAGYEQYF. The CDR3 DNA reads TGCGCCAGCAGCTATTTACAGGGGGCTGGGTACGAGCAGTACTTC. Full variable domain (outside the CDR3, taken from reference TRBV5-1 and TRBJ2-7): KAGVTQTPRYLIKTRGQQVTLSCSPISGHRSVSWYQQTPGQGLQFLFEYFSETQRNKGNFPGRFSGRQFSNSRSEMNVSTLELGDSALYLCASSYLQGAGYEQYFGPGTRLTVT.

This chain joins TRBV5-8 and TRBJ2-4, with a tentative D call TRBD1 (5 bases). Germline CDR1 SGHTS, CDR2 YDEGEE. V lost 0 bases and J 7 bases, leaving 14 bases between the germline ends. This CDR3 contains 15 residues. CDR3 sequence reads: CASSLEGARANIQYF. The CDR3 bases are TGTGCCAGCAGCTTGGAAGGGGCTCGGGCGAACATTCAGTACTTC.

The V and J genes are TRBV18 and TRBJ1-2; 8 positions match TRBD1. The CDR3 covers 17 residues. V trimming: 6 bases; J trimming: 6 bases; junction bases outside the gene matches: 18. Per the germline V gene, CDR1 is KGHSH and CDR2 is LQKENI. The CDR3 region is CASSRKDRAVKENGYTF. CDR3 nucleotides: TGTGCCAGCTCCCGGAAGGACAGGGCTGTAAAAGAGAATGGCTACACCTTC.

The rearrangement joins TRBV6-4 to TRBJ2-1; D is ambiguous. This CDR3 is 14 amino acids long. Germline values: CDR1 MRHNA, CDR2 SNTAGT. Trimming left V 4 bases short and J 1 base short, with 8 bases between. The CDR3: CASSVAPSYNEQFF. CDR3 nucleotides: TGTGCCAGCAGTGTGGCTCCGTCCTACAATGAGCAGTTCTTC.

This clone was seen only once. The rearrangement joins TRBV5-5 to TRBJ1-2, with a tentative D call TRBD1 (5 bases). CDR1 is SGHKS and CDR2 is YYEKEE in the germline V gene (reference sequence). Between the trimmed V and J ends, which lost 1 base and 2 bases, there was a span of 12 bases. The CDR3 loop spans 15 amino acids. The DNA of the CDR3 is TGTGCCAGCAGCTTGACCGGGACGGAGAACTATGGCTACACCTTC. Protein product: CASSLTGTENYGYTF. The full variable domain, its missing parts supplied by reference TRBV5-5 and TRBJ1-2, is DAGVTQSPTHLIKTRGQQVTLRCSPISGHKSVSWYQQVLGQGPQFIFQYYEKEERGRGNFPDRFSARQFPNYSSELNVNALLLGDSALYLCASSLTGTENYGYTFGSGTRLTVV.

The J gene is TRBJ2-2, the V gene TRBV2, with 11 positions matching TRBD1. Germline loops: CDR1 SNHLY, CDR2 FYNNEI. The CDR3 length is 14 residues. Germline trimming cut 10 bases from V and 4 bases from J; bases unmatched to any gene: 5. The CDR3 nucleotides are TGTGCCACCGAGGACAGGGGGCGCACCGGGGAGCTGTTTTTT. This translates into CATEDRGRTGELFF.

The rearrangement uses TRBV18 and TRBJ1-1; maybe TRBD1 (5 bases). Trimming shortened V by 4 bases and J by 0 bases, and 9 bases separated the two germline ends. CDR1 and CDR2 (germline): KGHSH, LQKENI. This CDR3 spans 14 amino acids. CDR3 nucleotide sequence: TGTGCCAGCTCACTTGGACACCTGAACACTGAAGCTTTCTTT. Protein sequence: CASSLGHLNTEAFF.

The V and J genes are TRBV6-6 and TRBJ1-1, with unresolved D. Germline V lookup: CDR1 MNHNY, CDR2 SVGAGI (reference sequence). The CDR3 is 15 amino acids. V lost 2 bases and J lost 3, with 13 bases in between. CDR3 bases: TGTGCCAGCAGTTACACCTCCCTAGGAGACACTGAAGCTTTCTTT. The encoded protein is CASSYTSLGDTEAFF.

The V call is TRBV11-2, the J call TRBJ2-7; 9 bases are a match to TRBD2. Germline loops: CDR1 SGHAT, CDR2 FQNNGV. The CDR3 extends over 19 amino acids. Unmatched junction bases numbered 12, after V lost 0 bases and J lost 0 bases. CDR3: CASSLDVWRGGKSSYEQYF. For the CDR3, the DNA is TGTGCCAGCAGCTTAGATGTTTGGCGGGGGGGGAAAAGCTCCTACGAGCAGTACTTC. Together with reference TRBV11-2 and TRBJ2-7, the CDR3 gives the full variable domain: EAGVAQSPRYKIIEKRQSVAFWCNPISGHATLYWYQQILGQGPKLLIQFQNNGVVDDSQLPKDRFSAERLKGVDSTLKIQPAKLEDSAVYLCASSLDVWRGGKSSYEQYFGPGTRLTVT.

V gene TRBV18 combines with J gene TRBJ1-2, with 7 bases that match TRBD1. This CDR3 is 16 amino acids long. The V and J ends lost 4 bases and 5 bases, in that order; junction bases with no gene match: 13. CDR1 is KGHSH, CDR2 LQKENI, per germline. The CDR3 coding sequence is TGTGCCAGCTCACACACGACCACCCAGGGGGAGTATGGCTACACCTTC. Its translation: CASSHTTTQGEYGYTF.

The CDR3 region has the DNA TGTGCCAGTATAAAAGGGGAGGGGACTTCTAATGAAAAACTGTTTTTT. It is translated as CASIKGEGTSNEKLFF. This rearrangement joins TRBV19 to TRBJ1-4; TRBD1 is a possible D gene (5 bases). The CDR3 has 16 amino acids. The germline V gene encodes CDR1 LNHDA and CDR2 SQIVND (reference sequence). The V end was cut by 7 bases, the J end by 3 bases, with 18 bases between. Looking up the rest from reference TRBV19 and TRBJ1-4 gives the full variable domain: DGGITQSPKYLFRKEGQNVTLSCEQNLNHDAMYWYRQDPGQGLRLIYYSQIVNDFQKGDIAEGYSVSREKKESFPLTVTSAQKNPTAFYLCASIKGEGTSNEKLFFGSGTQLSVL.

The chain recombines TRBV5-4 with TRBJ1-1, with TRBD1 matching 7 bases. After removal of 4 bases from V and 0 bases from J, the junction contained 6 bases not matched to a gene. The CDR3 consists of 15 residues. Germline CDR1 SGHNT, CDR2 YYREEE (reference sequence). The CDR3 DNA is TGTGCCAGCAGCGTTAGACAGGGAGTGAACACTGAAGCTTTCTTT. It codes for CASSVRQGVNTEAFF.

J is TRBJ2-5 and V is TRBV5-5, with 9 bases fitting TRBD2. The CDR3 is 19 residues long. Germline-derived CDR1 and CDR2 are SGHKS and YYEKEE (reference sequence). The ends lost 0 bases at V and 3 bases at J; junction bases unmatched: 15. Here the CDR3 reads CASSLGRRSGSRREETQYF. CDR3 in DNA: TGTGCCAGCAGCTTGGGGAGGCGTAGCGGGAGTAGGAGGGAAGAGACCCAGTACTTC.

DNA of the CDR3: TGTGCCAGCAGGGGGGACGGCCAGAGTGGAGGCTACACCTTC. Translated: CASRGDGQSGGYTF. J is TRBJ1-2 and V is TRBV2, with a tentative D call TRBD1 (5 bases). Trimming left V 6 bases short and J 8 bases short, with 19 bases between. Germline lookup yields CDR1 SNHLY and CDR2 FYNNEI. This CDR3 spans 14 amino acids. The full variable domain, completed using reference TRBV2 and TRBJ1-2, is EPEVTQTPSHQVTQMGQEVILRCVPISNHLYFYWYRQILGQKVEFLVSFYNNEISEKSEIFDDQFSVERPDGSNFTLKIRSTKLEDSAMYFCASRGDGQSGGYTFGSGTRLTVV.